Listed below are T cell receptor beta chains from one sample, sequenced in a study of blood T cells in healthy people across ages. Each CDR3 protein gets one entry after TCRdb re-called the 5' RACE reads with MiXCR. The repertoire holds 600,000 to 800,000 distinct CDR3 sequences, 20% to 25% seen once, with roughly 3.6% in the top ten. The specimen was blood. The receptors were sampled from a man aged 65-85 years in good health. CDR3s include the opening cysteine and the closing phenylalanine or tryptophan. The D gene is left open where the match is weak. Rows give clone size only sometimes, using once, few, many, or a class for an expanded clone.

clone_size: few
d_call: -
v_call: TRBV4-1
j_call: TRBJ2-6
cdr3_nt: TGCGCCAGCAGCCAACTAGGCCCACTTCTCTCTGGGGCCAACGTCCTGACTTTC
cdr3_aa: CASSQLGPLLSGANVLTF

clone_size: -
d_call: TRBD2
v_call: TRBV4-2
j_call: TRBJ2-1
cdr3_nt: TGTGCCAGCAGCCAAGATTGGCGGACTAGCGGGAAGAATGAGCAGTTCTTC
cdr3_aa: CASSQDWRTSGKNEQFF

clone_size: -
d_call: -
v_call: TRBV20-1
j_call: TRBJ2-3
cdr3_nt: TGCAGTGCTCTCAGGTCAGATACGCAGTATTTT
cdr3_aa: CSALRSDTQYF

clone_size: -
d_call: TRBD2
v_call: TRBV28
j_call: TRBJ2-3
cdr3_nt: TGTGCCAGCAGTTTAGGCGGGAGATCCGATACGCAGTATTTT
cdr3_aa: CASSLGGRSDTQYF

clone_size: -
d_call: TRBD1
v_call: TRBV20-1
j_call: TRBJ2-7
cdr3_nt: TGCAGTGCTCCCGACAGGGGGGACGAGCAGTACTTC
cdr3_aa: CSAPDRGDEQYF

clone_size: -
d_call: -
v_call: TRBV12-3/TRBV12-4
j_call: TRBJ2-1
cdr3_nt: TGTGCCAGCAGCCTGATTGGGGATGAGCAGTTCTTC
cdr3_aa: CASSLIGDEQFF

clone_size: -
d_call: -
v_call: TRBV7-9
j_call: TRBJ2-2
cdr3_nt: TGTGCCAGCAGCTTTAGGGCAGGAACCACCGGGGAGCTGTTTTTT
cdr3_aa: CASSFRAGTTGELFF

clone_size: -
d_call: TRBD1
v_call: TRBV20-1
j_call: TRBJ2-7
cdr3_nt: TGCAGTGCTAGAGATGCCGCGACAGGGGACCCCTACGAGCAGTACTTC
cdr3_aa: CSARDAATGDPYEQYF

clone_size: few
d_call: TRBD1
v_call: TRBV2
j_call: TRBJ2-2
cdr3_nt: TGTGCCACACAGGGGGCAGGTCACACCGGGGAGCTGTTTTTT
cdr3_aa: CATQGAGHTGELFF

clone_size: -
d_call: -
v_call: TRBV28
j_call: TRBJ2-1
cdr3_nt: TGTGCCAGCAGTTACGAGCAGTCCGACAATGAGCAGTTCTTC
cdr3_aa: CASSYEQSDNEQFF

clone_size: -
d_call: TRBD1
v_call: TRBV29-1
j_call: TRBJ2-3
cdr3_nt: TGCAGCGTTGAAGAACAGGGGACCACAGATACGCAGTATTTT
cdr3_aa: CSVEEQGTTDTQYF

clone_size: many
d_call: TRBD1
v_call: TRBV28
j_call: TRBJ2-5
cdr3_nt: TGTGCCAGCAGTTTATGGGACAGGGGGCGCCCAGAGACCCAGTACTTC
cdr3_aa: CASSLWDRGRPETQYF

clone_size: few
d_call: TRBD2
v_call: TRBV5-4
j_call: TRBJ2-7
cdr3_nt: TGTGCCAGCAGCTTGGCCTTCGCGGGAGGGTACGAGCAGTACTTC
cdr3_aa: CASSLAFAGGYEQYF

clone_size: -
d_call: TRBD2
v_call: TRBV20-1
j_call: TRBJ2-5
cdr3_nt: TGCAGTGCTAGAAAGCCGGGACTAGCGGGGCCGAAAAAAGAGACCCAGTACTTC
cdr3_aa: CSARKPGLAGPKKETQYF

clone_size: many
d_call: -
v_call: TRBV7-2
j_call: TRBJ2-1
cdr3_nt: TGTGCCAGCAGCGTAATAGCGGACCCCTCCTACAATGAGCAGTTCTTC
cdr3_aa: CASSVIADPSYNEQFF

clone_size: -
d_call: -
v_call: TRBV12-3/TRBV12-4
j_call: TRBJ2-7
cdr3_nt: TGTGCCAGCAGTTTAGAGGCTAGTCTCTCCTACGAGCAGTACTTC
cdr3_aa: CASSLEASLSYEQYF

clone_size: few
d_call: -
v_call: TRBV28
j_call: TRBJ2-3
cdr3_nt: TGTGCCAGCAAACGCGGGAGCACAGATACGCAGTATTTT
cdr3_aa: CASKRGSTDTQYF

clone_size: -
d_call: -
v_call: TRBV12-3/TRBV12-4
j_call: TRBJ2-4
cdr3_nt: TGTGCCAGCAGCCACCGGGACAAGACCAAAAACATTCGGTACTTC
cdr3_aa: CASSHRDKTKNIRYF

clone_size: few
d_call: TRBD2
v_call: TRBV5-1
j_call: TRBJ2-1
cdr3_nt: TGCGCCAGCAGCTTTAGCGGGAGGGCCGACTACAATGAGCAGTTCTTC
cdr3_aa: CASSFSGRADYNEQFF

clone_size: few
d_call: -
v_call: TRBV5-5
j_call: TRBJ2-7
cdr3_nt: TGTGCCAGCAGCTTAAACCCTAGCGATCGTGTCTACGAGCAGTACTTC
cdr3_aa: CASSLNPSDRVYEQYF

clone_size: -
d_call: -
v_call: TRBV6-6
j_call: TRBJ2-5
cdr3_nt: TGTGCCAGCAGTCCGACAGAACGGGCTTTGCAGACCCAGTACTTC
cdr3_aa: CASSPTERALQTQYF

clone_size: -
d_call: -
v_call: TRBV7-8
j_call: TRBJ2-5
cdr3_nt: TGTGCCAGCAGCTTAAACACCGTTGGGGGAGATGAGACCCAGTACTTC
cdr3_aa: CASSLNTVGGDETQYF

clone_size: -
d_call: -
v_call: TRBV21-1
j_call: TRBJ2-3
cdr3_nt: TGTGCCAGCAGCAAAGGTCCGGGGGTAACAGATACGCAGTATTTT
cdr3_aa: CASSKGPGVTDTQYF

clone_size: -
d_call: TRBD2
v_call: TRBV6-6
j_call: TRBJ2-7
cdr3_nt: TGTGCCAGCAGTTACTCGGCAGGACTAGCGGGAGGTTACGAGCAGTACTTC
cdr3_aa: CASSYSAGLAGGYEQYF

clone_size: -
d_call: TRBD1
v_call: TRBV28
j_call: TRBJ1-2
cdr3_nt: TGTGCCAGCAGTGCTACGGACAGGGGGCTTGGTGGCTACACCTTC
cdr3_aa: CASSATDRGLGGYTF

clone_size: few
d_call: TRBD2
v_call: TRBV7-2
j_call: TRBJ2-5
cdr3_nt: TGTGCCAGCACCAAGCGGGAGGGCCGTGAGACCCAGTACTTC
cdr3_aa: CASTKREGRETQYF